Given below is one T cell receptor (beta chain) in context. Its antigen is currently not known. No base qualities exist here, and no much larger clone lies one base off it. The library was prepared using the immunoSEQ multiplex PCR assay. For the multiplex PCR, a mixture combining 60 forward primers for TCR Vbeta segments and 13 reverse primers for TCR Jbeta segments was used. The CDR3 region of rearranged TCR beta genes was amplified from genomic DNA by a multiplex PCR assay. On the Illumina HiSeq System, the amplified TCR beta libraries were sequenced as 87-base-pair reads. Regarding the original processing steps: A later analysis tallied roughly 76 million unique TCR beta chains across the 666 repertoires, and about 10 million of those chains were shared by two or more donors. Raw reads were error-corrected and collapsed into unique sequences by a nearest-neighbor algorithm in which closely related sequences were merged to remove PCR and sequencing errors. V, D and J gene segments were assigned by aligning CDR3 sequences to IMGT reference sequences. Each retained sequence needed at least a six-nucleotide match to both a V gene segment and a J gene segment. Rearrangements were called productive when the CDR3 lacked stop codons and stayed in frame with V and J; all others were non-productive. Following IMGT convention, CDR3 was defined as the stretch from the second conserved V-encoded cysteine to the conserved J-encoded phenylalanine. In an earlier analysis of roughly 610 of the donors, sequences lacking an unambiguous match to a single V gene segment were excluded. In an earlier analysis of roughly 600 of the donors, a V segment was called functional when productive rearrangements were above 56.7%, and segregating when the standard deviation between donors exceeded 5%. A statistical classification framework was built to diagnose cytomegalovirus status from the catalog of TCR beta chain sequences. In a later analysis, TCR nucleotide sequences were compared against IMGT/GENE-DB human TR gene sequences so that V and J genes could be assigned. A later analysis assigned CDR3 sequences and most-parsimonious VDJ recombination scenarios with the TCRdist pipeline. A later analysis defined each TCR beta chain by its CDR3 amino acid sequence plus V-gene family, and excluded reads lacking a unique V-gene family. To address suspected cross-contamination and a sequencing artifact, a later analysis removed 550 to 750 highly shared, low-generation-probability nucleotide sequences. A later analysis calculated a clonal expansion index for each public chain from normalized within-repertoire ranks of inferred template counts. Generation probabilities in a later analysis came from a VDJ recombination model fitted to out-of-frame rearrangements, and those results were checked against IGoR. A later analysis scored TCR-TCR, TCR-HLA and TCR-CMV co-occurrence with hypergeometric tests, applying a repertoire-size bias correction to TCR pairs. A later analysis estimated false discovery rates by permuting HLA or CMV assignments 20 times. In a later analysis, co-occurring TCRs were grouped with DBSCAN, and TCRdist sequence similarity was added when clustering was performed within HLA-allele-positive subsets. For co-occurrence clustering, repertoires with fewer than 30,000 or more than 120,000 public chains were excluded, along with five repertoires with anomalous nucleotide sharing. TCRdb's version of the immuneACCESS table is confined to in-frame rearrangements and falls short of the full clone set. An unresolved V gene accounts for under half of the shortfall where checked; the remainder is of unknown origin. V, J and clone size derive from that table, while D and trimming were established from the DNA sequence. The sample records approximately 46,000 clones, approximately 65% of which are singletons. The top ten clones comprise 6.3% of the sample.

The junction shows trimming of 2 bases on V and 11 bases on J, and the gene matches do not reach 6 bases of it. The CDR1 and CDR2 encoded by the germline V gene are MNHNS and SASEGT. The CDR3, from cysteine to phenylalanine, totals 14 residues. Only the CDR3 region is kept as DNA, spanning 42 bases read in frame from base 1. The sample is drawn from a study of cytomegalovirus exposure and HLA in healthy donors listed by TCRdb under 2017. General notes on the study: According to an earlier analysis of 550 to 700 of the donors, roughly 180 million T cells yielded 117 million unique TCR beta sequences and approximately 280 Gb of sequence data. A later analysis re-examined previously published TCR beta repertoires from more than 600 donors and added high-resolution HLA genotyping to investigate patterns of TCR occurrence. In a later genetic analysis, genome-wide SNP genotypes for about 60% of the 666 donors were used, and that subset was treated as a discovery cohort. High-throughput TCR immunosequencing, statistical association of individual TCRs with disease status, and machine learning were combined to predict cytomegalovirus infection status. Roughly 300 gigabases of sequencing data and approximately 80 million unique TCR sequences were included in an early release covering around 600 HLA-typed donors. HLA typing covered class I and class II loci at four-digit resolution. Four or five DR-DQ haplotypes were treated as single units for association and clustering because of strong linkage in the cohort. In the later analysis, no new phenotypic data were used to find candidate immune exposures; instead, reliance was placed on TCR beta sequences and their occurrence across donors. Among roughly 400 genotyped donors of the cohort, an average of roughly 230,000 unique TCR beta nucleotide sequences was sequenced per donor, of which 15% to 20% were non-productive. The aim of the study was to test whether cataloging public T cell receptors could identify signatures of past pathogen exposure. Alongside the repertoire data, information on donor age, sex, ethnicity and CMV serostatus was compiled. Every repertoire in the discovery cohort had been generated on one and the same sequencing platform. The number of typed donors differed by locus: about 629-630 for A, B, C, DRB1 and DQB1; 522 for DQA1; fewer than 610 for DPA1; and about 450 for DPB1. A separate validation cohort of 90 to 150 different subjects was used in addition to the 666-subject first cohort. Among the roughly 400 genotyped donors, around 81% belonged to the genetic ancestry cluster associated with self-reported Caucasian donors. The study used immunosequencing to profile the T cell repertoires of around 600 subjects and linked those repertoires to cytomegalovirus serostatus. To decide whether each TCR beta V gene segment behaved as functional or pseudogenic, an earlier analysis of several hundred of the donors relied on high-throughput TCR beta sequencing. Findings and caveats that apply to the study as a whole: Immune exposure information for the cohort was limited to CMV serostatus. Compared with equally common non-associated chains, HLA-associated TCR beta chains in a later analysis were more clonally expanded and had lower generation probabilities. The authors suggested that the approach could potentially be extended to other disease states and immunological phenotypes. Compared with the approximately 710-donor mean, donors in an Asian-associated ancestry cluster had fewer N-insertions in productive TCRs, according to a later genetic analysis. Several of the top co-occurrence clusters appeared to be linked to parvovirus B19, influenza, CMV and Epstein-Barr virus, according to a later analysis. Across donors, most TCR sequences were observed very rarely, whereas some public TCRs were present in many individuals. Linkage disequilibrium might explain the correlated functional status among segregating V segments, but an unknown experimental factor could not be ruled out. A further reported finding was that TCR beta sequences accurately predicted the HLA-A and HLA-B alleles for most subjects in the first cohort. In this cohort, only TCR beta chains were sequenced, and detectable features were limited by the absence of alpha or paired-chain data. Broadly in line with IMGT annotations, most TCR beta V segments showed up in productive rearrangements about 87% or about 30% of the time in an earlier analysis of approximately 640 of the donors. Because counts were too low, seventeen rarely observed V segments, including chromosome 9 orphons, were left out of the earlier analysis of several hundred of the donors. HLA typing was unavailable for some donors at each locus, so association tests used only the typed subset. At a false discovery rate of 0.05, a later analysis linked around 17,000 TCR beta sequences to specific HLA alleles. Most CMV-associated TCR beta chains appeared to be HLA-restricted in a later analysis, and the HLA associations seemed to be driven largely by CMV exposure. V-gene and J-gene trimming of TCR beta chains was associated with a missense DCLRE1C variant in a later genetic analysis, and the association was replicated in an independent cohort. The 87-base-pair reads could not distinguish some IMGT-functional V segments, including TRBV6-2 and TRBV6-3, so those segments were excluded. The study listed 170 or so TCR beta chains as associated with cytomegalovirus. Assigning TCR associations to individual alleles was difficult when HLA alleles, especially DR and DQ, strongly co-occurred. The sequencing pipeline was judged likely to have produced a cluster of highly shared sequence variants as a technical artifact. A few of the identified cytomegalovirus-associated TCR beta chains were confirmed in vitro to be specific for cytomegalovirus antigens. According to a later analysis, TCR association rates differed among HLA loci, with DRB1 alleles showing the most associated TCRs and HLA-C alleles showing the fewest. The classifier was reported to diagnose cytomegalovirus status with high specificity and sensitivity in both the original and validation cohorts. Roughly uniform sequencing depth across donors was assumed in presence/absence analyses, although this assumption may not hold.

The cohort comprised hundreds of healthy bone marrow donors. Cohort members were all nominally healthy when sampled, although unrecorded immune exposures were likely present. The donor tested CMV seronegative, placing the donor among the 300 to 450 seronegative members of the cohort. A peripheral blood sample was provided by each donor, and peripheral blood mononuclear cells were used for TCR beta sequencing. The Qiagen DNeasy Blood Extraction Kit was used to extract genomic DNA from the blood cell samples. The source of this sequence is a man under 40 in good health and CMV-seronegative. The sequence is built from TRBV6-1 and TRBJ1-6; a stretch of 7 junction bases matches TRBD1. The sequenced sample consisted of PBMCs. Here is the DNA: TGTGCCAGCAGTGAACGGACAGGATGGGCACCCCTCCACTTT. This yields the protein CASSERTGWAPLHF.